This T cell receptor (beta chain) was retrieved from a study of Graves' ophthalmopathy and Graves' hyperthyroidism. Across the study: Peripheral blood was gathered at the point of initial diagnosis, before any treatment started.

Patients were diagnosed from clinical symptoms, serum thyroxine, TRAb, thyroid ultrasound and orbital computed tomography. PBMCs originated in roughly 10 ml of fresh peripheral blood. Broader study findings: Most thyroid-expanded clonotypes exceeding 0.001 frequency were also found in blood.

The CDR3 consists of 14 residues. V lost 5 bases and J lost 0, with 11 bases in between. CDR1 LGHNT and CDR2 FRNRAP come from the germline V gene. Beta-chain TCR CDR3 regions were amplified from RNA transcripts. First-round RT-PCR with HTBI primers preceded a second-round multiplex PCR. TCRdb redid the calling of the multiplex PCR reads with MiXCR, one entry per CDR3 protein. The sample lists fewer than 350,000 distinct CDR3 sequences, around a sixth occurring once. Turning to this clonotype: Its cognate antigen is unknown.

The sequenced sample was peripheral blood. The TCR comes from an adult man with Graves' ophthalmopathy. V is TRBV12-5 and J is TRBJ2-7; D is possibly TRBD2 (6 bases). The CDR3 DNA is TGTGCTAGTGGTCTGGGGGGTAGCTCCTACGAGCAGTACTTC. Protein sequence: CASGLGGSSYEQYF.